Listed here are 20 T cell receptor beta chains from one sample, sequenced in a study of T cell responses to AZD1222 COVID-19 vaccine (dated by TCRdb to about 2021). The time point label corresponds to: baseline before first vaccination. Library preparation employed the immunoSEQ multiplex PCR assay. The immuneACCESS repertoire file appears here via TCRdb, limited to in-frame rearrangements. These files lack a portion of the clones; in checked studies, under half of the deficit traces to unresolved V genes, and the cause of the others is not known. The sample includes about 140,000 clones, with 90% observed a single time. Clones ranked in the top ten supply approximately 3.6% of the sample. The specimen was peripheral blood, collected on day 0 of AZD1222 vaccination. All receptors derive from an adult in good health.

This clone was seen just once. The chain carries TRBV6-5 and TRBJ1-1; D is possibly TRBD1 (6 bases). This CDR3 is 13 amino acids long. The V gene's germline CDR1 is MNHEY and CDR2 SVGAGI. V lost 6 bases to trimming and J lost 4 bases, with 12 bases between them. CDR3 coding DNA: TGTGCCAGCAGGCTAACAGGGACCACTGAAGCTTTCTTT. Its translation is CASRLTGTTEAFF.

The chain employs TRBV4-1 and TRBJ2-3; either TRBD1 or TRBD2 may fit D (6 bases each). The CDR3 consists of 20 residues. Germline V gene data show CDR1 as MGHRA and CDR2 as YSYEKL. Trimming took 4 bases from V and 0 from J, leaving 26 bases between them. The CDR3 is CASSRRFGGTFITSTDTQYF. The CDR3 DNA reads TGCGCCAGCAGCCGAAGGTTTGGGGGGACATTTATAACTAGCACAGATACGCAGTATTTT.

The chain has TRBV19 and TRBJ1-1; 10 nucleotides match TRBD1. Losses at the gene ends were 3 bases for V and 5 bases for J; bases not matched to a gene: 3. The CDR3 has 14 residues. The germline V gene has CDR1 LNHDA and CDR2 SQIVND (reference sequence). DNA of the CDR3: TGTGCCAGTAGTATCAGGGACAGGGGTACTGAAGCTTTCTTT. Amino acids: CASSIRDRGTEAFF.

The chain is built from TRBV7-2 and TRBJ2-3, with D perhaps TRBD2 (6 bases). The CDR3 loop spans 17 amino acids. CDR1 and CDR2 (germline): SGHTA, FQGNSA. The V end was cut by 3 bases, the J end by 5 bases, with 21 bases between. DNA for the CDR3: TGTGCCAGCAGCTTCCCCTTAGTCGGGAGCGTAGAAGATACGCAGTATTTT. It encodes CASSFPLVGSVEDTQYF.

This sequence joins TRBV5-1 and TRBJ2-5, with D uncertain. In germline, CDR1 is SGHRS, CDR2 YFSETQ. The CDR3 has 14 amino acids. V gave up 6 bases and J gave up 2 bases, with 14 bases separating them. The CDR3 sequence is CASMSPGDQETQYF. DNA for the CDR3: TGCGCCAGCATGTCACCTGGGGATCAAGAGACCCAGTACTTC.

Notes on this clone: One end of the junction is discordant with germline, which a read error may explain. The genes are TRBV3-1 (or the pseudogene TRBV3-2) and TRBJ1-1, with 7 bases lining up with TRBD1. Germline-derived CDR1 and CDR2 are LGHDT and YNNKEL (reference sequence). The CDR3 has 15 residues. The CDR3 coding sequence is TGTGCCAGCAGCCAACCCTTATCCCCGACAGGGACCCGCCTCTTT. It encodes CASSQPLSPTGTRLF.

For this clone: Other DNA variants within this sample encode the same CDR3. This chain uses TRBV11-3 with TRBJ2-2; D is ambiguous. Germline-derived CDR1 and CDR2 are SGHNT and YENEEA. CDR3 length: 14 residues. Trimming shortened V by 1 base and J by 0 bases, and 3 bases separated the two germline ends. CDR3 sequence reads: CASSLGSNTGELFF. CDR3 sequence (DNA): TGTGCCAGCAGCTTAGGATCGAACACCGGGGAGCTGTTTTTT.

The chain employs TRBV9 and TRBJ2-5; 10 bases line up with TRBD2. CDR3 length equals 15 residues. Germline V gives CDR1 SGDLS, CDR2 YYNGEE. The junction had 8 bases not matched to a gene; V was cut back by 7 bases and J by 2 bases. CDR3 residues: CASSLAGVQQETQYF. CDR3 sequence (DNA): TGTGCCAGCTCTCTAGCGGGGGTGCAACAAGAGACCCAGTACTTC.

As DNA, the CDR3 is TGCGCCAGCAGTTGGCTGGGAAGCACTGAAGCTTTCTTT. Translated, it gives CASSWLGSTEAFF. V is TRBV5-1 and J is TRBJ1-1; no firm D call. CDR3 length: 13 residues. V was shortened by 5 bases and J by 4 bases, with 12 bases between the two germline ends. CDR1 SGHRS and CDR2 YFSETQ come from the germline V gene.

The chain employs TRBV12-5 and TRBJ2-1, with D hard to call. V was trimmed by 1 base and J by 8 bases, leaving 18 bases between them. This CDR3 spans 16 amino acids. Germline V gene data show CDR1 as LGHNT and CDR2 as FRNRAP. This chain's CDR3 is CASGLAPPDAADEQFF. For the CDR3, the DNA is TGTGCTAGTGGTTTGGCACCCCCGGATGCCGCGGATGAGCAGTTCTTC.

The chain is built from TRBV19 and TRBJ1-1, with TRBD1 as a possible D gene (6 bases). This CDR3 region has 18 residues. In germline, CDR1 is LNHDA, CDR2 SQIVND (reference sequence). The ends were cut back, 4 bases at V and 3 bases at J, with 24 bases in the middle. The CDR3 is CASSRLSGQGRRYTEAFF. Written as DNA, the CDR3 is TGTGCCAGTAGTAGGCTATCGGGGCAGGGGCGACGCTACACTGAAGCTTTCTTT.

The sample holds a few counts of this clone. The V and J genes are TRBV21-1 and TRBJ2-2; TRBD2 reflects the table's D call only, with no check against the DNA. TRBV21-1 is reported as a pseudogene. There are 18 residues in the CDR3. CDR3 protein: CASSKILEGAVNTGELFF. CDR3 coding DNA: TGTGCCAGCAGCAAAATCTTAGAGGGAGCGGTGAACACCGGGGAGCTGTTTTTT.

V usage is TRBV18 and J usage is TRBJ2-5, with 9 nucleotides matching TRBD1. The CDR3 consists of 16 residues. Germline V gives CDR1 KGHSH, CDR2 LQKENI. V gave up 6 bases and J gave up 3 bases; unmatched junction bases: 11. The CDR3 region has the DNA TGTGCCAGCTCTACAGCCTTCGGGACAGGGAAAGAGACCCAGTACTTC. This codes for CASSTAFGTGKETQYF.

This clone appeared a single time. The chain is built from TRBV2 and TRBJ1-2, with 8 bases fitting TRBD1. This CDR3 spans 14 amino acids. CDR1 is SNHLY, CDR2 FYNNEI, per germline. Trimming at V came to 8 bases and at J to 5 bases, leaving 10 bases not matched to a gene. The CDR3 DNA follows: TGTGCCAGCCTACAGGGGGTAAGGGCGTATGGCTACACCTTC. It is translated as CASLQGVRAYGYTF.

The chain recombines TRBV12-3 or TRBV12-4 with TRBJ1-6, with D unclear. The CDR3 is 13 residues long. Trimming took off 5 bases at V and 8 bases at J, with 10 bases between the two ends. Here the CDR3 reads CASSPDLYSPLHF. The CDR3 DNA reads as TGTGCCAGCAGTCCGGATCTTTATTCACCCCTCCACTTT.

The chain links TRBV5-1 to TRBJ2-7; D remains ambiguous. V shed 2 bases and J shed 2 bases, with 11 bases lying between them. Per germline, CDR1 SGHRS and CDR2 YFSETQ. The CDR3 consists of 14 residues. The CDR3 DNA sequence: TGCGCCAGCAGCTTAGAAGAGCTTCCCTACGAGCAGTACTTC. Its translation is CASSLEELPYEQYF.

This chain connects TRBV29-1 to TRBJ1-2; D call uncertain. V lost 3 bases and J 11 bases, leaving 10 bases between the germline ends. Germline V gene lookup returns CDR1 SQVTM and CDR2 ANQGSEA. CDR3 size: 10 residues. For the CDR3, the DNA is TGCAGCGTTGATAAGGTGGCTTACACCTTC. Protein: CSVDKVAYTF. Variable domain in full (rest from reference TRBV29-1 and TRBJ1-2): SAVISQKPSRDICQRGTSLTIQCQVDSQVTMMFWYRQQPGQSLTLIATANQGSEATYESGFVIDKFPISRPNLTFSTLTVSNMSPEDSSIYLCSVDKVAYTFGSGTRLTVV.

V usage is TRBV4-1 and J usage is TRBJ2-2; D gene ambiguous. Trimming cost V 0 bases and J 2 bases, with 10 bases left between them. Germline CDR1 MGHRA, CDR2 YSYEKL. This CDR3 is 16 amino acids long. The CDR3 here is CASSQETSTNTGELFF. The CDR3 DNA is TGCGCCAGCAGCCAAGAGACTTCCACCAACACCGGGGAGCTGTTTTTT.

The chain combines TRBV3-1 (or the pseudogene TRBV3-2) with TRBJ2-4; no firm D call. This CDR3 contains 13 residues. Germline V CDR1 and CDR2: LGHDT, YNNKEL (reference sequence). V was trimmed by 6 bases and J by 0 bases, leaving 6 bases between them. The CDR3 sequence: CASSGLAKNIQYF. The CDR3 DNA reads as TGTGCCAGCAGTGGGTTAGCCAAAAACATTCAGTACTTC.

The chain links TRBV7-9 to TRBJ1-2; no firm D call. The CDR3 is 13 amino acids. From germline, CDR1 is SEHNR and CDR2 FQNEAQ (reference sequence). V lost 1 base and J 3 bases, leaving 6 bases between the germline ends. CDR3 region: CASSLDSDYGYTF. CDR3 DNA: TGTGCCAGCAGCTTAGATTCCGACTATGGCTACACCTTC.